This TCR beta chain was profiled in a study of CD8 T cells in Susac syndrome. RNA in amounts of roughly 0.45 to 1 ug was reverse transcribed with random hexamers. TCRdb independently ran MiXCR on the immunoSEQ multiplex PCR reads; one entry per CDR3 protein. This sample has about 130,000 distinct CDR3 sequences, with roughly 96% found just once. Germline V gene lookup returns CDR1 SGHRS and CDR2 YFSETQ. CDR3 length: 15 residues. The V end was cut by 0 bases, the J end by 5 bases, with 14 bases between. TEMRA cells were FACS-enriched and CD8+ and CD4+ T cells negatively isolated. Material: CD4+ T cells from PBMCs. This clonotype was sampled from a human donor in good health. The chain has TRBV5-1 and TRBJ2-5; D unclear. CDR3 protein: CASSLGAALGETQYF. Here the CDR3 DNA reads TGCGCCAGCAGCTTGGGAGCAGCCCTTGGGGAGACCCAGTACTTC.